Listed below are T cell receptor beta chains from one sample, sequenced in a study of T cells in Graves' hyperthyroidism and ophthalmopathy. TCRdb re-derived calls from the multiplex PCR reads in MiXCR, one entry per CDR3 protein. The sample lists under 650,000 distinct CDR3 sequences; 16% were seen once. Sequenced input: blood. The receptors here all came from a woman under 40 with Graves' hyperthyroidism. Each CDR3 is given with its conserved first and last residue. A D gene is named only where the DNA matches it firmly. Expanded clones get a size class; other rows say once, few or many, or leave the size out.

J: TRBJ2-1; V: TRBV4-2; length: 16; size: few; D: TRBD2; CDR3: CASSLIAGGRGNEQFF; DNA: TGTGCCAGCAGCCTCATAGCGGGAGGTCGAGGCAATGAGCAGTTCTTC
J: TRBJ2-7; V: TRBV7-3; length: 15; size: few; D: -; CDR3: CASSLLPSQLYEQYF; DNA: TGTGCCAGCAGCTTACTCCCATCTCAGCTCTACGAGCAGTACTTC
J: TRBJ2-1; V: TRBV5-1; length: 17; size: -; D: -; CDR3: CASSFSATSQGRDEQFF; DNA: TGTGCCAGCAGCTTTTCGGCGACTAGTCAAGGAAGGGATGAGCAGTTCTTC
J: TRBJ2-7; V: TRBV30; length: 17; size: few; D: TRBD1; CDR3: CAWSVVSRGQGSYEQYF; DNA: TGTGCCTGGAGTGTGGTCAGTCGGGGACAGGGATCCTACGAGCAGTACTTC
J: TRBJ2-1; V: TRBV28; length: 17; size: many; D: -; CDR3: CASSLSLPNSPYNEQFF; DNA: TGTGCCAGCAGTTTATCTTTGCCAAATTCTCCCTACAATGAGCAGTTCTTC
J: TRBJ2-7; V: TRBV5-1; length: 13; size: many; D: -; CDR3: CASSLGTYYEQYF; DNA: TGCGCCAGCAGCTTGGGGACGTACTACGAGCAGTACTTC
J: TRBJ1-2; V: TRBV7-2; length: 14; size: many; D: -; CDR3: CASSLMAATYGYTF; DNA: TGTGCCAGCAGCTTAATGGCAGCAACTTATGGCTACACCTTC
J: TRBJ1-6; V: TRBV12-3/TRBV12-4; length: 12; size: many; D: -; CDR3: CASSLEGSPLHF; DNA: TGTGCCAGCAGTTTGGAGGGATCACCCCTCCACTTT
J: TRBJ1-5; V: TRBV20-1; length: 13; size: -; D: -; CDR3: CSAREDSNQPQHF; DNA: TGCAGTGCTAGAGAGGATAGCAATCAGCCCCAGCATTTT
J: TRBJ1-4; V: TRBV6-1; length: 14; size: many; D: TRBD1; CDR3: CASSELQGSEKLFF; DNA: TGTGCCAGCAGTGAGTTACAGGGGAGTGAAAAACTGTTTTTT
J: TRBJ2-7; V: TRBV6-1; length: 15; size: many; D: -; CDR3: CASSPPAGHSYEQYF; DNA: TGTGCCAGCAGTCCTCCAGCAGGGCACTCCTACGAGCAGTACTTC
J: TRBJ1-1; V: TRBV5-1; length: 14; size: many; D: -; CDR3: CASSVAGQGTEAFF; DNA: TGCGCCAGCAGCGTCGCGGGCCAGGGAACTGAAGCTTTCTTT
J: TRBJ2-7; V: TRBV2; length: 15; size: many; D: -; CDR3: CASSQTGSGPPEQYF; DNA: TGTGCCAGCAGTCAAACGGGGTCTGGGCCCCCCGAGCAGTACTTC
J: TRBJ2-7; V: TRBV27; length: 16; size: few; D: TRBD1; CDR3: CASSFEGYRGSGEQYF; DNA: TGTGCCAGCAGTTTTGAGGGTTACAGGGGGAGCGGGGAGCAGTACTTC
J: TRBJ2-7; V: TRBV7-9; length: 17; size: -; D: -; CDR3: CASSLPSTALFSYEQYF; DNA: TGTGCCAGCAGCTTACCCTCGACAGCCTTATTCTCCTACGAGCAGTACTTC
J: TRBJ2-7; V: TRBV7-2; length: 13; size: many; D: -; CDR3: CASSLGVNYEQYF; DNA: TGTGCCAGCAGCTTAGGTGTCAACTACGAGCAGTACTTC
J: TRBJ2-7; V: TRBV5-6; length: 13; size: few; D: -; CDR3: CASSARGSYEQYF; DNA: TGTGCCAGCAGCGCCCGAGGCTCGTACGAGCAGTACTTC
J: TRBJ1-5; V: TRBV3-1; length: 14; size: many; D: -; CDR3: CASSQGTANQPQHF; DNA: TGTGCCAGCAGCCAAGGGACAGCCAATCAGCCCCAGCATTTT
J: TRBJ1-2; V: TRBV12-5; length: 12; size: -; D: -; CDR3: CASGTTNYGYTF; DNA: TGTGCTAGTGGTACAACTAACTATGGCTACACCTTC
J: TRBJ2-5; V: TRBV5-1; length: 15; size: few; D: -; CDR3: CASSYWTAPQETQYF; DNA: TGCGCCAGCAGCTATTGGACAGCTCCCCAAGAGACCCAGTACTTC
J: TRBJ2-1; V: TRBV29-1; length: 15; size: many; D: TRBD2; CDR3: CSVERGLAGDNEQFF; DNA: TGCAGCGTTGAAAGAGGGCTAGCGGGGGACAATGAGCAGTTCTTC
J: TRBJ2-7; V: TRBV30; length: 13; size: many; D: -; CDR3: CACTRANSYEQYF; DNA: TGTGCCTGCACCCGGGCCAACTCCTACGAGCAGTACTTC
J: TRBJ1-5; V: TRBV5-1; length: 15; size: many; D: -; CDR3: CASSLVGGSNQPQHF; DNA: TGTGCCAGCAGCCTCGTCGGGGGTAGCAATCAGCCCCAGCATTTT
J: TRBJ2-2; V: TRBV28; length: 13; size: -; D: -; CDR3: CASRTPNTGELFF; DNA: TGTGCCAGCAGAACACCGAACACCGGGGAGCTGTTTTTT
J: TRBJ1-1; V: TRBV7-2; length: 13; size: many; D: -; CDR3: CASRSEGNTEAFF; DNA: TGTGCCAGCAGGTCCGAAGGGAACACTGAAGCTTTCTTT
J: TRBJ2-7; V: TRBV5-6; length: 15; size: -; D: -; CDR3: CASSLSHETYYEQYF; DNA: TGTGCCAGCAGCTTGTCCCACGAGACTTACTACGAGCAGTACTTC
J: TRBJ1-3; V: TRBV30; length: 14; size: -; D: -; CDR3: CAWRALQTGNTIYF; DNA: TGTGCCTGGAGAGCACTTCAGACAGGAAACACCATATATTTT
J: TRBJ1-5; V: TRBV28; length: 16; size: few; D: -; CDR3: CASSFWTVKSNQPQHF; DNA: TGTGCCAGCAGTTTCTGGACAGTAAAAAGCAATCAGCCCCAGCATTTT
J: TRBJ1-4; V: TRBV28; length: 18; size: -; D: -; CDR3: CASSLPARRHPTNEKLFF; DNA: TGTGCCAGCAGTTTGCCGGCTCGCCGTCATCCAACTAATGAAAAACTGTTTTTT
J: TRBJ2-7; V: TRBV29-1; length: 10; size: few; D: -; CDR3: CSVGSSEQYF; DNA: TGCAGCGTTGGTAGTTCCGAGCAGTACTTC
J: TRBJ2-2; V: TRBV7-3; length: 16; size: many; D: -; CDR3: CASSLTRGSGTGELFF; DNA: TGTGCCAGCAGCTTAACCAGGGGATCTGGCACCGGGGAGCTGTTTTTT
J: TRBJ2-3; V: TRBV28; length: 16; size: -; D: TRBD2; CDR3: CASSGGRAYSTDTQYF; DNA: TGTGCCAGCAGTGGGGGGAGGGCCTATAGCACAGATACGCAGTATTTT
J: TRBJ2-3; V: TRBV27; length: 12; size: many; D: -; CDR3: CASSTGTDTQYF; DNA: TGTGCCAGCAGTACGGGCACAGATACGCAGTATTTT
J: TRBJ2-3; V: TRBV28; length: 17; size: many; D: -; CDR3: CASSLGGPLLLTDTQYF; DNA: TGTGCCAGCAGTTTGGGCGGGCCCCTTCTCCTCACAGATACGCAGTATTTT
J: TRBJ2-7; V: TRBV7-2; length: 15; size: -; D: TRBD2; CDR3: CASSTSGLADHEQYF; DNA: TGTGCCAGCAGCACTTCTGGACTAGCGGACCACGAGCAGTACTTC
J: TRBJ2-2; V: TRBV29-1; length: 12; size: -; D: -; CDR3: CSVMGVAGELFF; DNA: TGCAGCGTTATGGGGGTCGCCGGGGAGCTGTTTTTT
J: TRBJ2-2; V: TRBV15; length: 12; size: -; D: -; CDR3: CATSSRREELFF; DNA: TGTGCCACCAGCAGTAGGAGGGAGGAGCTGTTTTTT
J: TRBJ2-1; V: TRBV19; length: 16; size: -; D: -; CDR3: CASRDQYRRVSDEQFF; DNA: TGTGCCAGTAGGGACCAATATAGGCGGGTTTCGGATGAGCAGTTCTTC
J: TRBJ1-2; V: TRBV7-3; length: 16; size: few; D: TRBD1; CDR3: CASSLRTGEYLGGYTF; DNA: TGTGCCAGCAGCTTAAGGACAGGGGAATATTTAGGCGGCTACACCTTC
J: TRBJ2-3; V: TRBV20-1; length: 15; size: many; D: -; CDR3: CSAVVGESGRDTQYF; DNA: TGCAGTGCGGTAGTAGGGGAGTCGGGGAGAGATACGCAGTATTTT
J: TRBJ2-3; V: TRBV20-1; length: 15; size: -; D: TRBD1; CDR3: CSARERGQGRREQYF; DNA: TGCAGTGCTAGAGAGAGGGGACAGGGGCGACGGGAGCAGTATTTT
J: TRBJ2-7; V: TRBV29-1; length: 13; size: few; D: TRBD1; CDR3: CSVSGTGRYEQYF; DNA: TGCAGCGTTTCCGGGACAGGGCGGTACGAGCAGTACTTC
J: TRBJ1-3; V: TRBV9; length: 12; size: few; D: -; CDR3: CASSKGGNTIYF; DNA: TGTGCCAGCAGCAAAGGGGGAAACACCATATATTTT
J: TRBJ1-1; V: TRBV12-3/TRBV12-4; length: 14; size: many; D: -; CDR3: CASSLGEINTEAFF; DNA: TGTGCCAGCAGTTTGGGGGAAATAAACACTGAAGCTTTCTTT
J: TRBJ1-6; V: TRBV5-4; length: 12; size: many; D: -; CDR3: CASSLDNSPLHF; DNA: TGTGCCAGCAGCCTAGATAATTCACCCCTCCACTTT
J: TRBJ2-1; V: TRBV27; length: 17; size: many; D: TRBD1; CDR3: CASSFLPTGGSYNEQFF; DNA: TGTGCCAGCAGTTTTCTCCCGACAGGGGGCTCCTACAATGAGCAGTTCTTC
J: TRBJ1-1; V: TRBV20-1; length: 13; size: few; D: -; CDR3: CSARQAMDTEAFF; DNA: TGCAGTGCTAGACAGGCCATGGACACTGAAGCTTTCTTT
J: TRBJ2-3; V: TRBV28; length: 14; size: many; D: TRBD2; CDR3: CASDVAGGPDTQYF; DNA: TGTGCCAGCGATGTAGCGGGAGGGCCAGATACGCAGTATTTT
J: TRBJ2-7; V: TRBV30; length: 16; size: few; D: -; CDR3: CAWSVYGEGRGYEQYF; DNA: TGTGCCTGGAGTGTCTATGGTGAGGGAAGGGGCTACGAGCAGTACTTC
J: TRBJ2-7; V: TRBV6-1; length: 15; size: -; D: TRBD1; CDR3: CASRRTGDDYYEQYF; DNA: TGTGCCAGCAGACGAACAGGGGACGATTACTACGAGCAGTACTTC
J: TRBJ1-1; V: TRBV30; length: 12; size: once; D: -; CDR3: CACQGPVTEAFF; DNA: TGTGCCTGTCAGGGACCTGTCACTGAAGCTTTCTTT